This T cell receptor (beta chain) was sequenced for a study of blood T cells in healthy people across ages. Study conclusions and caveats: Naive T cell percentage showed a strong correlation with the diversity of TCR beta.

This clonotype was seen only a few times. No antigen is known for it. V lost 1 base, J lost 6 bases, and 6 bases stayed unmatched. CDR3 length equals 16 residues. The use of a sample-barcoded 5' primer and a J-beta primer mix characterized a second PCR of roughly 6 to 11 cycles. Each TCR beta cDNA got a 12-nucleotide random molecular identifier. Per sample, CDR3-containing paired-end reads numbered at least 2.5 million. Using its own MiXCR run on the 5' RACE reads, TCRdb lists one record per CDR3 protein. The sample consists of 900,000 to 950,000 distinct CDR3 sequences, under 35% of them appearing once. This same sample was also taken into another study, of T cells of mothers and their children. This second study says: Donation came from a few healthy Caucasian mothers together with their six children.

The receptor was isolated from a middle-aged woman in good health. V gene TRBV12-3 or TRBV12-4 combines with J gene TRBJ2-1; 10 bases agree with TRBD2. Sequencing was done on a sample of blood. The CDR3 spells CASSLGGAGGRNEQFF. The CDR3 DNA reads as TGTGCCAGCAGTTTAGGGGGAGCGGGGGGGCGCAATGAGCAGTTCTTC.